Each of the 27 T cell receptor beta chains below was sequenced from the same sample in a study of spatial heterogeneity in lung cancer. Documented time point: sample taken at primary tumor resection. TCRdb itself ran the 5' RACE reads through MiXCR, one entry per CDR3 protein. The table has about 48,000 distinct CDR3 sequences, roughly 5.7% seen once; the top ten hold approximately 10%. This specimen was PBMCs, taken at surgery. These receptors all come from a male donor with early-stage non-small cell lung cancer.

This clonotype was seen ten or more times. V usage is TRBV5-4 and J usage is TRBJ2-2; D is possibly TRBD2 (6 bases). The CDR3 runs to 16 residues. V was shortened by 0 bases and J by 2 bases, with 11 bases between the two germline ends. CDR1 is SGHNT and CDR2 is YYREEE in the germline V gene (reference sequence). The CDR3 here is CASSLELADNTGELFF. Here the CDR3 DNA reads TGTGCCAGCAGCTTGGAACTAGCTGACAACACCGGGGAGCTGTTTTTT.

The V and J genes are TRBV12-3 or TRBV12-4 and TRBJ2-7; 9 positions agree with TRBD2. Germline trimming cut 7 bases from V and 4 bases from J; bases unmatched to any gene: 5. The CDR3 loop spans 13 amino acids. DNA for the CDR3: TGTGCCAGCAAGGCTAGCGGGACGTACGAGCAGTACTTC. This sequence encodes CASKASGTYEQYF.

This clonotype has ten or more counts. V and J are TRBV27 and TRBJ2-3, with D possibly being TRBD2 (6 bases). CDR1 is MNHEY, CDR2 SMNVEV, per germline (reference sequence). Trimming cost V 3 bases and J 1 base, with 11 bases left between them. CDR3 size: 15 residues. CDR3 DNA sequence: TGTGCCAGCAGTTTGCGGGACTTTCGCACAGATACGCAGTATTTT. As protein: CASSLRDFRTDTQYF.

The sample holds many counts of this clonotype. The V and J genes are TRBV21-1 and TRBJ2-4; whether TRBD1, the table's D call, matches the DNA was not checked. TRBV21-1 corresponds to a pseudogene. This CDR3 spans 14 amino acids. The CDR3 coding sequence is TGTGCCAGCAGCAAAAAGAGGGGGGGAAACATTCAGTACTTC. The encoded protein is CASSKKRGGNIQYF.

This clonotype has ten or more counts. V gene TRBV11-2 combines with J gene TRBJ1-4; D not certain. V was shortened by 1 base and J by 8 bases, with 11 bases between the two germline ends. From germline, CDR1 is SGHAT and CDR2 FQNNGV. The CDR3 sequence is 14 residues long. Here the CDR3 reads CASSLAGPGEKLFF. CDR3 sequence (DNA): TGTGCCAGCAGCTTAGCCGGGCCAGGAGAAAAACTGTTTTTT.

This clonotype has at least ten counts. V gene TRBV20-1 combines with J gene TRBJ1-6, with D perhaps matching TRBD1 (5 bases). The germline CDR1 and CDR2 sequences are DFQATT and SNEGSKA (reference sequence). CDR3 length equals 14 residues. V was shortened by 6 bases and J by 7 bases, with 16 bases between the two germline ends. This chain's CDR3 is CSASALRGNSPLHF. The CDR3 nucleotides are TGCAGTGCCTCCGCCCTGAGGGGCAATTCACCCCTCCACTTT.

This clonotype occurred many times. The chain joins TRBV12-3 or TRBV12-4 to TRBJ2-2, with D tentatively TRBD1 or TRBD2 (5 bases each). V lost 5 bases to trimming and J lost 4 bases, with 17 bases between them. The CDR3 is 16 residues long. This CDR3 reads CASSLYRDLRTGELFF. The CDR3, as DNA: TGTGCCAGCAGTCTTTACCGGGACCTACGCACCGGGGAGCTGTTTTTT.

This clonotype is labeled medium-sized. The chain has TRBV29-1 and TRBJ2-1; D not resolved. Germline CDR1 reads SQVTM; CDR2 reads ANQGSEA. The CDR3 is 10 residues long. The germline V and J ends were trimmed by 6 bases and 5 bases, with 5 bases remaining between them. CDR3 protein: CSVNHNEQFF. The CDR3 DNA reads TGCAGCGTGAACCACAATGAGCAGTTCTTC.

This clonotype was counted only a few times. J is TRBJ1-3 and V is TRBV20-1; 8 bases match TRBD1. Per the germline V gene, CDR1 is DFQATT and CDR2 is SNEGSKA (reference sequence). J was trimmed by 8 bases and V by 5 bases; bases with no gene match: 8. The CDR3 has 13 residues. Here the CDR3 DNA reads TGCAGTGCTGCCGACAGGGGAGGGGACACCATATATTTT. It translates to CSAADRGGDTIYF.

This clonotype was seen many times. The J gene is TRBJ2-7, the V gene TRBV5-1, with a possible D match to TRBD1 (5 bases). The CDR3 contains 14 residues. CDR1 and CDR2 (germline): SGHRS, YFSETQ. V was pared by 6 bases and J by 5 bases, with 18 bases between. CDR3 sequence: CASTFWAGNDEQYF. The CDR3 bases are TGCGCCAGCACCTTTTGGGCAGGGAATGACGAGCAGTACTTC. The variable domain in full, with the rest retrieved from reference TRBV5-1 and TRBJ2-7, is KAGVTQTPRYLIKTRGQQVTLSCSPISGHRSVSWYQQTPGQGLQFLFEYFSETQRNKGNFPGRFSGRQFSNSRSEMNVSTLELGDSALYLCASTFWAGNDEQYFGPGTRLTVT.

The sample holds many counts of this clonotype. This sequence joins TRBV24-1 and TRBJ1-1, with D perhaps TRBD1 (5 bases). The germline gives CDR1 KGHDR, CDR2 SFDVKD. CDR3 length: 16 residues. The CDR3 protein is CASLPRGPTEDTEAFF. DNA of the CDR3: TGTGCTTCCCTTCCTAGGGGCCCAACGGAGGACACTGAAGCTTTCTTT.

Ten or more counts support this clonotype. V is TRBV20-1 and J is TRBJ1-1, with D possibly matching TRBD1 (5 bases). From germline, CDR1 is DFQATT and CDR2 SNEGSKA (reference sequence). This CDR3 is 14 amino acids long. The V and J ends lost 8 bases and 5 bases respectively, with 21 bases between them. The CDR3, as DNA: TGCAGTCCACAACCCGGGACCGAGGGAACTGAAGCTTTCTTT. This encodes CSPQPGTEGTEAFF.

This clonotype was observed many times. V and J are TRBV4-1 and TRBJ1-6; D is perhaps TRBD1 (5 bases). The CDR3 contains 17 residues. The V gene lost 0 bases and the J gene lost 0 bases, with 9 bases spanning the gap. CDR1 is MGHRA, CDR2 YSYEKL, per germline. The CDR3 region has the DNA TGCGCCAGCAGCCAAGAGCCAGGGATCTCCTATAATTCACCCCTCCACTTT. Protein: CASSQEPGISYNSPLHF.

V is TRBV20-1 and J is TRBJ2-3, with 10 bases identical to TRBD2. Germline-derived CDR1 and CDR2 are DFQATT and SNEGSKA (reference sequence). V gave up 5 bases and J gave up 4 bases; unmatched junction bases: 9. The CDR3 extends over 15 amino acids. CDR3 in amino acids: CSACLSGTSADTQYF. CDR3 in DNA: TGCAGTGCTTGTCTATCCGGGACTAGCGCAGATACGCAGTATTTT.

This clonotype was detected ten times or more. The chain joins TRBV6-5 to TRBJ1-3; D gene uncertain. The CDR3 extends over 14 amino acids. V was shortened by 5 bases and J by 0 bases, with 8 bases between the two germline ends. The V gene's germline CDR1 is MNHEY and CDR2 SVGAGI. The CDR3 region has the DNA TGTGCCAGCAGTCATTTTGCCTCTGGAAACACCATATATTTT. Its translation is CASSHFASGNTIYF.

The CDR3 DNA follows: TGTGCCAGCAGTTCTGGGACTTCCCCCAATGAGCAGTTCTTC. Amino acids: CASSSGTSPNEQFF. The V gene is TRBV27, the J gene TRBJ2-1; tentatively, D is TRBD2 (6 bases). The V end was cut by 4 bases, the J end by 6 bases, with 13 bases between. From germline, CDR1 is MNHEY and CDR2 SMNVEV (reference sequence). The CDR3 extends over 14 amino acids.

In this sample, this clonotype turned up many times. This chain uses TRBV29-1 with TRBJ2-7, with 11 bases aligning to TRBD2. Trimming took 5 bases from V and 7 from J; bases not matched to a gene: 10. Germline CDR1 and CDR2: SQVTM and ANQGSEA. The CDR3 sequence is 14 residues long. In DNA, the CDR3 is TGCAGCGTTTTTACCCCGGGACTAGCGGAAGAGCAGTACTTC. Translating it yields CSVFTPGLAEEQYF.

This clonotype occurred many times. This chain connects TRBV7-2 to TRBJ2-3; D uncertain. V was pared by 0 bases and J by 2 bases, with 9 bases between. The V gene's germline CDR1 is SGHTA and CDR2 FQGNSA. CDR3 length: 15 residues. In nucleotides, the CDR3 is TGTGCCAGCAGCTTAGCGTTCCAGAACACAGATACGCAGTATTTT. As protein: CASSLAFQNTDTQYF.

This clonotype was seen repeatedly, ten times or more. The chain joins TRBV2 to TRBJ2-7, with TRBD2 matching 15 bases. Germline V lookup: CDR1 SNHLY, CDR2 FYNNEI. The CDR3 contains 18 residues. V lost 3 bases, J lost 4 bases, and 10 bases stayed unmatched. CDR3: CASSEFGLAGGLKYEQYF. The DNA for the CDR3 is TGTGCCAGCAGTGAGTTCGGACTAGCGGGAGGGTTAAAATACGAGCAGTACTTC.

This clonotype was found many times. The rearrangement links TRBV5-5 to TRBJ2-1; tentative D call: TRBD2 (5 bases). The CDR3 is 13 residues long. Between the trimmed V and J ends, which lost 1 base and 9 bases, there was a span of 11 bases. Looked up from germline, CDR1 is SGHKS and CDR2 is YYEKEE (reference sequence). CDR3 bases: TGTGCCAGCAGCTTGACGGGGTCGGGTGAGCAGTTCTTC. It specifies CASSLTGSGEQFF. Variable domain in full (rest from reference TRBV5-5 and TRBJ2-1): DAGVTQSPTHLIKTRGQQVTLRCSPISGHKSVSWYQQVLGQGPQFIFQYYEKEERGRGNFPDRFSARQFPNYSSELNVNALLLGDSALYLCASSLTGSGEQFFGPGTRLTVL.

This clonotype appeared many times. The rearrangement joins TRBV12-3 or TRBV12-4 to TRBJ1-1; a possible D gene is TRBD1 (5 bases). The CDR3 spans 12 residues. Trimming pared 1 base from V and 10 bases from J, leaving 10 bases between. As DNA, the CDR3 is TGTGCCAGCAGTTTAGACGGGGGGAGAGCTTTCTTT. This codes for CASSLDGGRAFF.

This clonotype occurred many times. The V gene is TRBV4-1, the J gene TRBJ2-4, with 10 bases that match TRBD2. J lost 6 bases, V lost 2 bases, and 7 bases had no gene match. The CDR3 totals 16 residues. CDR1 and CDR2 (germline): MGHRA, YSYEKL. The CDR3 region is CASSQPAGGRGNIQYF. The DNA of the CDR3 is TGCGCCAGCAGCCAACCAGCGGGAGGGCGCGGAAACATTCAGTACTTC.

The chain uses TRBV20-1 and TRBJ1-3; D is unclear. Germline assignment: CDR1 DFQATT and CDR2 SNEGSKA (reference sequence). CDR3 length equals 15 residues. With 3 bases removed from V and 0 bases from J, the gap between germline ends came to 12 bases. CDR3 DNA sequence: TGCAGTGCTAGGTTAGGCGGGAGCTCTGGAAACACCATATATTTT. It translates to CSARLGGSSGNTIYF.

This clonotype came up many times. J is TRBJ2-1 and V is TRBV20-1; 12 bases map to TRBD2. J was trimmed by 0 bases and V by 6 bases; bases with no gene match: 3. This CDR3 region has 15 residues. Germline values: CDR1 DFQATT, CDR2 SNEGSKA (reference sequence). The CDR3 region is CSAGLAGSSYNEQFF. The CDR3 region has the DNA TGCAGTGCAGGACTAGCGGGAAGCTCCTACAATGAGCAGTTCTTC.

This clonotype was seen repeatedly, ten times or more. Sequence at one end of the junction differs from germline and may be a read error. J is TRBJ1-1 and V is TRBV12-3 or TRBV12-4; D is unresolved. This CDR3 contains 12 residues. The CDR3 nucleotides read TGTGCCAGCTGTTTTGGGATAACTGAAGCTTTCTTT. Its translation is CASCFGITEAFF.

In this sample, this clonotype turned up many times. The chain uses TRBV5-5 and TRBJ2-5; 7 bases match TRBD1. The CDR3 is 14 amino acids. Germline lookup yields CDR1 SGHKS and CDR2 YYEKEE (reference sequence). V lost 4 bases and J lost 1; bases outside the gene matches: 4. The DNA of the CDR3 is TGTGCCAGCAGCCCAAGGACAGGCCAAGAGACCCAGTACTTC. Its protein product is CASSPRTGQETQYF.

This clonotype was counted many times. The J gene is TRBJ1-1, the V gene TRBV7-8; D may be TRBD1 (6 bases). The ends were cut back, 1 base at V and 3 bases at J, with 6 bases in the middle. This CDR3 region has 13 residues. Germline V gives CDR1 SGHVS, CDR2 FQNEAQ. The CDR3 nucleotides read TGTGCCAGCAGCTTAGACAGGGACACTGAAGCTTTCTTT. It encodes CASSLDRDTEAFF.